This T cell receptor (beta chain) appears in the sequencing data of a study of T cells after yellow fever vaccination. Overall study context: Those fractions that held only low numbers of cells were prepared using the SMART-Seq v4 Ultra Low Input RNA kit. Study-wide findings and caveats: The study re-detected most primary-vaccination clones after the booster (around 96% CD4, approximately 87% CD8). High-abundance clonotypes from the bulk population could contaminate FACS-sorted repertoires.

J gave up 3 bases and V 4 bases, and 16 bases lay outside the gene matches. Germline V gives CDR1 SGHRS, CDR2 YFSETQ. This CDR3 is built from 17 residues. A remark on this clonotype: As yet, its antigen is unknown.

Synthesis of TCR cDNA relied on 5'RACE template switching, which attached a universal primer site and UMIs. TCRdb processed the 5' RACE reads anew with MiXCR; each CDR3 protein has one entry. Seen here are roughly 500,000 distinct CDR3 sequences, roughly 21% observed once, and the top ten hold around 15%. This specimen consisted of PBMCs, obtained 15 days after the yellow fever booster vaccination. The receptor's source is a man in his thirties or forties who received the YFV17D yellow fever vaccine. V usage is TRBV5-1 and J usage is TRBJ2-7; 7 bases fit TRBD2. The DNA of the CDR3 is TGCGCCAGCAGCAACGCCAGATTGACTAGCAGTAACTACGAGCAGTACTTC. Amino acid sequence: CASSNARLTSSNYEQYF.